The TCR beta chain under discussion was sequenced for a study of shared clonotypes between healthy human individuals. About the research overall: The donor group consisted of two women and a few men, aged 18 to 49. Study-wide findings and caveats: Clonotypes shared by all four sorted-subset donors had higher generation probabilities than non-shared clonotypes.

The study separated CD4+ cells into CD45RA+ naive and CD45RA-negative memory subsets. About this clone: Its cognate antigen is unknown.

Original data processing: Junction-only immunoSEQ data arrived without quality scores, meaning filtering differed. Profiled with immunoSEQ multiplex PCR; TCRdb holds only in-frame clones, not every one. The V and J calls and clone size were taken over from that table, and D and trimming were inferred from the DNA. Of approximately 1.1 million clones in the sample, around 78% were seen once. Deletions cut 5 bases from V and 2 bases from J, with 14 bases between. The CDR3 spans 14 residues. Germline values: CDR1 SGHRS, CDR2 YFSETQ. Sequenced sample: memory CD4+ T cells from PBMCs. Stated subset: CD45RA-negative fraction. The sequence derives from a man younger than 35 in good health. Some clones in this sample may be carry-over from other donors' samples. The genes are TRBV5-1 and TRBJ2-7; D unresolved. The CDR3 region is CASRLLAQTYEQYF. CDR3 sequence (DNA): TGCGCCAGCAGGTTACTCGCACAGACCTACGAGCAGTACTTC.